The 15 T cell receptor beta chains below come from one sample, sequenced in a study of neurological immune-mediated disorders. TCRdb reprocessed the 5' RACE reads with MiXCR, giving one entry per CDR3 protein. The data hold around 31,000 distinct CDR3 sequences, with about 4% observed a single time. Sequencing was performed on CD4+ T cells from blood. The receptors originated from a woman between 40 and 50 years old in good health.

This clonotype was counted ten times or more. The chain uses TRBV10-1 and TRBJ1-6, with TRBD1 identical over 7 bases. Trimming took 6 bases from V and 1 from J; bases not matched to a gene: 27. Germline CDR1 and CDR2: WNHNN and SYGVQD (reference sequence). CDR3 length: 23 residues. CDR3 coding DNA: TGCGCCAGCAGCCCATCTCAGCAACGCGATCGACAGGGCGAAGGTTCCTATAATTCACCCCTCCACTTT. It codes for CASSPSQQRDRQGEGSYNSPLHF.

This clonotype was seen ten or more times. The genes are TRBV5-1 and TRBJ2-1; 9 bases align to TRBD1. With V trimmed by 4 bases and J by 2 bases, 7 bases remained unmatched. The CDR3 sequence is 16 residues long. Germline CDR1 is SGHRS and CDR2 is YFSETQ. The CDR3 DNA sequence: TGCGCCAGCAGCCTTAGACAGGGGGGCACCTACAATGAGCAGTTCTTC. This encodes CASSLRQGGTYNEQFF.

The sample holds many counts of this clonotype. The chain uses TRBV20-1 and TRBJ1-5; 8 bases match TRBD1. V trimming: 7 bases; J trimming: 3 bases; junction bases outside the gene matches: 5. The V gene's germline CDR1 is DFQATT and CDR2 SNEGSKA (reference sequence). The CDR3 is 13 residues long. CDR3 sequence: CSGLTGDNQPQHF. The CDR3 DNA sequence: TGCAGTGGACTGACAGGGGACAATCAGCCCCAGCATTTT.

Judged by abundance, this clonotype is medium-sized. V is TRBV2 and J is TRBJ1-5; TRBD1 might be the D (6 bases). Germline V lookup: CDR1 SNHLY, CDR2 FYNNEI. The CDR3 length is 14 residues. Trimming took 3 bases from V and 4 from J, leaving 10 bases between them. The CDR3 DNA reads TGTGCCAGCAGTGACAGGGGAGGAAATCAGCCCCAGCATTTT. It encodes CASSDRGGNQPQHF.

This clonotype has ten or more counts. The CDR3 is CASSFLQAGYTF. The CDR3 DNA follows: TGTGCCAGCAGCTTCCTACAGGCCGGCTACACCTTC. The V and J genes are TRBV9 and TRBJ1-2, with D possibly TRBD1 on 5 matching bases. Germline lookup yields CDR1 SGDLS and CDR2 YYNGEE. V gave up 4 bases and J gave up 8 bases, with 12 bases separating them. The CDR3 length is 12 residues. Full variable domain (remainder filled in from reference TRBV9 and TRBJ1-2): DSGVTQTPKHLITATGQRVTLRCSPRSGDLSVYWYQQSLDQGLQFLIQYYNGEERAKGNILERFSAQQFPDLHSELNLSSLELGDSALYFCASSFLQAGYTFGSGTRLTVV.

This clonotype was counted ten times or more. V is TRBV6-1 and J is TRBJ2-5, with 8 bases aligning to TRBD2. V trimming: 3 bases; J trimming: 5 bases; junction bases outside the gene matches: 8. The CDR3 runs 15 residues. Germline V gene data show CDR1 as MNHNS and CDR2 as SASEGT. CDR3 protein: CASSERSGGGETQYF. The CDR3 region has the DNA TGTGCCAGCAGTGAGAGGTCCGGGGGGGGGGAGACCCAGTACTTC.

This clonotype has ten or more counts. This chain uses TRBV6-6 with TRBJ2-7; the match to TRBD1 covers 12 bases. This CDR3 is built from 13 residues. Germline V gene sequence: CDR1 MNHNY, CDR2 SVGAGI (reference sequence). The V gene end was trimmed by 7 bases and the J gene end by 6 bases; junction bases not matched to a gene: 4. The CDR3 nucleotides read TGTGCCAGCAACCGGGACAGGGGGCTCGAGCAGTACTTC. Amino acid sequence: CASNRDRGLEQYF.

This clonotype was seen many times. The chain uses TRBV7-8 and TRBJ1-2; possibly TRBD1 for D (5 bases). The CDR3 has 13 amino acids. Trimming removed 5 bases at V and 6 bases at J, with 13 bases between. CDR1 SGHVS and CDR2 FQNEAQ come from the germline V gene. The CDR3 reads CASSPGQTHGYTF. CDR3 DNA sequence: TGTGCCAGCAGCCCTGGACAAACTCATGGCTACACCTTC.

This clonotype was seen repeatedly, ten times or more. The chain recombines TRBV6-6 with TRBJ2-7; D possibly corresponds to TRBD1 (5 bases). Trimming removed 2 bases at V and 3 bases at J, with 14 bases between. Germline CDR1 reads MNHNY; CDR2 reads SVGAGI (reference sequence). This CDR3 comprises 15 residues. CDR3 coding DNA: TGTGCCAGCAGTTACGGGGCAGTTACCTACTACGAGCAGTACTTC. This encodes CASSYGAVTYYEQYF.

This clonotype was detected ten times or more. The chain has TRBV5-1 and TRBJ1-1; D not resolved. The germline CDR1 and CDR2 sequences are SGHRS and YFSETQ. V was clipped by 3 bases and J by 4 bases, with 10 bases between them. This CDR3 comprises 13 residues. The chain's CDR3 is CASSSPGSTEAFF. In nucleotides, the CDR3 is TGCGCCAGCAGCTCCCCGGGGTCCACTGAAGCTTTCTTT. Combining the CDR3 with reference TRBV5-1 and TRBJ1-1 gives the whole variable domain KAGVTQTPRYLIKTRGQQVTLSCSPISGHRSVSWYQQTPGQGLQFLFEYFSETQRNKGNFPGRFSGRQFSNSRSEMNVSTLELGDSALYLCASSSPGSTEAFFGQGTRLTVV.

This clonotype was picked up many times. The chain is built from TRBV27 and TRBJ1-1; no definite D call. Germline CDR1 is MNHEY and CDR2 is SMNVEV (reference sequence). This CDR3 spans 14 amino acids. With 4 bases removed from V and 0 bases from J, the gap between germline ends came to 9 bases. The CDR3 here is CASSSAEVNTEAFF. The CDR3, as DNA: TGTGCCAGCAGTTCCGCCGAAGTGAACACTGAAGCTTTCTTT.

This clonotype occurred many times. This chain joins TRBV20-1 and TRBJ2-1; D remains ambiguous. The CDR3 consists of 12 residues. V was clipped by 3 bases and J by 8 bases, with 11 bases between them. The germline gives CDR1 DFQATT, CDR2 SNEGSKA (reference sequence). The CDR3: CSARGLRDEQFF. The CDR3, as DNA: TGCAGTGCTAGGGGGTTACGCGATGAGCAGTTCTTC.

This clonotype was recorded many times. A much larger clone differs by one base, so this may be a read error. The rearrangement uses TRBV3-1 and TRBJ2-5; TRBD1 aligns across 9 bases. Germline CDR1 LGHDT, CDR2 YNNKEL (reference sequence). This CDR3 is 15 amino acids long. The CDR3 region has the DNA TGTACCAGCAGCCAATCCGGGACAGGGAGAGAGACCCAGTACTTC. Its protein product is CTSSQSGTGRETQYF.

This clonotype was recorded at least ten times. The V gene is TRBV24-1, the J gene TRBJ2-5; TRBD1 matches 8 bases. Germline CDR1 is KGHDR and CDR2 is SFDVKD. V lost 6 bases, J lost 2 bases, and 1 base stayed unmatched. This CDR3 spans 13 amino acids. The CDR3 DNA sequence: TGTGCCACCAGTCGACAGGGGCAAGAGACCCAGTACTTC. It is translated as CATSRQGQETQYF.

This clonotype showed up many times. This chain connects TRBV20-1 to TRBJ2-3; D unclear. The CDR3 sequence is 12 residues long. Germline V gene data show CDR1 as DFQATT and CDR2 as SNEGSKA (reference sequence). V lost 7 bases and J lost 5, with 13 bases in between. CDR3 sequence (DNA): TGCAGTGTGCTACTCGCGAAAGATACGCAGTATTTT. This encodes CSVLLAKDTQYF.